Below, 16 T cell receptor beta chains from the same sample are listed, as sequenced in a study of regulatory T cells in long-lasting Graves disease. Library construction for TCR beta used iRepertoire HTBI primers and Arm-PCR of CDR3 regions. One entry per CDR3 protein, called by TCRdb with MiXCR from the multiplex PCR reads. The sample contains about 440,000 distinct CDR3 sequences, about 15% of which appear only once. Time point specified: newly diagnosed GD, antithyroid drugs for less than 3 months. The TCR library was made from RNA extracted from PBMCs. The same specimen was also included in a second study, on T cells in Graves' hyperthyroidism and ophthalmopathy.

The sequenced sample was peripheral blood mononuclear cells (PBMCs), obtained at new diagnosis, from a patient treated with antithyroid drugs. The receptors derive from a woman aged 18-29 years with Graves disease.

This clonotype was counted ten times or more. V gene TRBV10-3 combines with J gene TRBJ2-3; no clear D gene. The better agreement between TRBJ2-5 and the DNA end casts doubt on the J call. The germline gives CDR1 ENHRY, CDR2 SYGVKD. The CDR3 has 13 residues. This CDR3 is CAISGGTAETQYF. The CDR3 DNA sequence: TGTGCCATCAGTGGGGGAACGGCAGAGACCCAGTACTTC.

Ten or more counts support this clonotype. The J gene is TRBJ2-7, the V gene TRBV29-1; D possibly corresponds to TRBD2 (6 bases). The CDR3 has 14 residues. Looked up from germline, CDR1 is SQVTM and CDR2 is ANQGSEA. The V end was cut by 3 bases, the J end by 5 bases, with 17 bases between. The CDR3, as DNA: TGCAGCGTTGACTCTAGCGACTTTAGGCACGAGCAGTACTTC. This gives the protein CSVDSSDFRHEQYF.

V gene TRBV19 combines with J gene TRBJ2-7, with D perhaps TRBD2 (6 bases). Trimming left V 4 bases short and J 0 bases short, with 10 bases between. CDR1 and CDR2 (germline): LNHDA, SQIVND (reference sequence). CDR3 length equals 14 residues. This CDR3 reads CASSKPSDSYEQYF. The CDR3 nucleotides read TGTGCCAGTAGTAAGCCTAGCGACTCCTACGAGCAGTACTTC.

This clonotype came up a few times. The genes are TRBV7-6 and TRBJ2-1, with D perhaps assigned TRBD1 or TRBD2 (5 bases each). The CDR3 consists of 15 residues. The germline CDR1 and CDR2 sequences are SGHVS and FNYEAQ. Trimming removed 4 bases from V and 4 bases from J, with 14 bases in between. CDR3 loop: CASSSPGTDYNEQFF. CDR3 nucleotides: TGTGCCAGCAGCTCGCCCGGGACGGATTACAATGAGCAGTTCTTC. Full variable domain (remainder filled in from reference TRBV7-6 and TRBJ2-1): GAGVSQSPRYKVTKRGQDVALRCDPISGHVSLYWYRQALGQGPEFLTYFNYEAQQDKSGLPNDRFSAERPEGSISTLTIQRTEQRDSAMYRCASSSPGTDYNEQFFGPGTRLTVL.

Worth noting for this clonotype: Just one base apart from a much larger clone, this may be a read error. CDR3 coding DNA: TGCAGTGCTAGCCTACCCGGGGGGACTTACAATGAGCAGTACTTC. Amino acids: CSASLPGGTYNEQYF. V is TRBV20-1 and J is TRBJ2-7, with 7 bases that match TRBD2. The CDR3 runs 15 residues. J gave up 7 bases and V 3 bases, and 15 bases lay outside the gene matches. Germline V CDR1 and CDR2: DFQATT, SNEGSKA (reference sequence).

The chain carries TRBV4-1 and TRBJ2-1; 10 bases agree with TRBD2. J lost 4 bases, V lost 0 bases, and 6 bases had no gene match. Per the germline V gene, CDR1 is MGHRA and CDR2 is YSYEKL. This CDR3 is built from 17 residues. DNA of the CDR3: TGCGCCAGCAGCCAAGAGATGCTACTAGCGGGATACAATGAGCAGTTCTTC. This gives the protein CASSQEMLLAGYNEQFF.

This clonotype was seen a few times. The chain has TRBV11-2 and TRBJ2-3; 8 positions match TRBD1. Trimming removed 1 base from V and 2 bases from J; junction bases left unmatched: 5. The CDR3 spans 16 residues. Germline CDR1 is SGHAT and CDR2 is FQNNGV. CDR3 DNA sequence: TGTGCCAGCAGCTTAGTGGTCAGGGGGCCCACAGATACGCAGTATTTT. Its protein is CASSLVVRGPTDTQYF.

This clonotype was counted only a few times. The chain is built from TRBV5-6 and TRBJ2-7, with TRBD1 matching 9 bases. The CDR3 has 14 amino acids. Germline V gives CDR1 SGHDT, CDR2 YYEEEE. V was clipped by 4 bases and J by 4 bases; unmatched bases: 6. Here the CDR3 DNA reads TGTGCCAGCAGCCGAACAGGGGGCACGTACGAGCAGTACTTC. It yields the protein CASSRTGGTYEQYF.

This clonotype was seen more than once but under ten times. The gene calls are TRBV7-2 and TRBJ2-1; 14 bases agree with TRBD2. After removal of 5 bases from V and 3 bases from J, the junction contained 3 bases not matched to a gene. Germline V lookup: CDR1 SGHTA, CDR2 FQGNSA. CDR3 size: 16 residues. CDR3 loop: CASSRTSGRNYNEQFF. The CDR3 DNA follows: TGTGCCAGCAGCAGGACTAGCGGGAGGAACTACAATGAGCAGTTCTTC.

Ten or more counts support this clonotype. The J gene is TRBJ2-3, the V gene TRBV20-1; 8 positions match TRBD2. V shed 2 bases and J 3 bases; nucleotides not matched to a gene: 4. Per germline, CDR1 DFQATT and CDR2 SNEGSKA (reference sequence). The CDR3 contains 14 residues. CDR3 sequence (DNA): TGCAGTGCTAGAATTAGCGGGATGACAGATACGCAGTATTTT. Translation: CSARISGMTDTQYF.

This clonotype showed up just a few times. The chain recombines TRBV5-1 with TRBJ2-7; a possible D gene is TRBD1 (6 bases). The CDR3 runs to 14 residues. V was cut by 2 bases and J by 2 bases, with 11 bases left in between. Germline V gene sequence: CDR1 SGHRS, CDR2 YFSETQ. The CDR3 DNA follows: TGCGCCAGCAGCTTCGAGGACAGCCCCTACGAGCAGTACTTC. Amino acid sequence: CASSFEDSPYEQYF.

This clonotype was detected only a few times. V and J are TRBV20-1 and TRBJ2-2; weak D call: TRBD2 (6 bases). CDR1 is DFQATT, CDR2 SNEGSKA, per germline (reference sequence). The CDR3 contains 12 residues. Trimming stripped 0 bases from V and 9 bases from J, with 8 bases between. The CDR3 DNA is TGCAGTGCTAGAGAGGGGAGGAGGGAGCTGTTTTTT. It translates to CSAREGRRELFF.

V gene TRBV6-5 combines with J gene TRBJ2-7; D gene uncertain. The CDR3 is made up of 13 amino acids. Germline V gene lookup returns CDR1 MNHEY and CDR2 SVGAGI. Trimming pared 2 bases from V and 2 bases from J, leaving 7 bases between. The CDR3: CASSYREPYEQYF. The CDR3, as DNA: TGTGCCAGCAGTTACAGAGAGCCCTACGAGCAGTACTTC.

This clonotype showed up just a few times. V and J are TRBV20-1 and TRBJ2-1; 7 positions match TRBD2. V lost 5 bases, J lost 3 bases, and 10 bases stayed unmatched. CDR1 and CDR2 from the germline V gene are DFQATT and SNEGSKA (reference sequence). This CDR3 is 15 amino acids long. The CDR3 DNA follows: TGCAGTGCTCTTAACGAGCGGGAAGTCTACAATGAGCAGTTCTTC. Protein sequence: CSALNEREVYNEQFF.

This clonotype was counted at least ten times. The junction departs from the called germline gene at one end, perhaps through a read error. The chain employs TRBV12-3 or TRBV12-4 and TRBJ1-1; possibly TRBD1 for D (6 bases). This CDR3 contains 12 residues. DNA of the CDR3: TGTGCCAGCAGCCCGTCCACAGGGCCGTTTTTGTTT. Translation gives CASSPSTGPFLF.

This sequence joins TRBV20-1 and TRBJ1-2, with no clear D. Between the trimmed V and J ends, which lost 1 base and 4 bases, there was a span of 10 bases. Per the germline V gene, CDR1 is DFQATT and CDR2 is SNEGSKA (reference sequence). The CDR3 has 13 residues. CDR3 sequence: CSARVGGGYGYTF. In nucleotides, the CDR3 is TGCAGTGCTAGAGTAGGAGGAGGCTATGGCTACACCTTC.